Here is one TCR beta chain with its context. J lost 2 bases, V lost 4 bases, and 7 bases had no gene match. This CDR3 has 15 amino acids. In germline, CDR1 is SGHAT, CDR2 FQNNGV. This record belongs to a study of T-cell reconstitution after alpha-beta-depleted transplantation in children. Unique molecular identifiers were built into the TCRbeta library. One entry per CDR3 protein results from TCRdb running MiXCR on the PCR reads. The repertoire consists of a few hundred thousand distinct CDR3 sequences, with more than 20% occurring once and the leading ten covering about 4.8%. The sample here was PBMCs, mostly from graft donor cells, taken 360 days after TCRalphabeta/CD19-depleted stem cell transplant. This receptor was obtained from a female patient between 2 and 15 years old who had a stem cell transplant for congenital amegakaryocytic thrombocytopenia, so the T cells may come from the graft donor. V is TRBV11-2 and J is TRBJ2-7; 8 nucleotides line up with TRBD1. Here the CDR3 DNA reads TGTGCCAGCAGCTCCCTCCAGGGGGCCCCCTACGAGCAGTACTTC. Translating gives CASSSLQGAPYEQYF.